This entry is about one T cell receptor beta chain. Its antigen is currently unknown. The source of the sample is a study of cytomegalovirus exposure and HLA in healthy donors. The PCR had 60 Vbeta and 13 Jbeta primers. Sequencing was performed with immunoSEQ multiplex PCR; in TCRdb, only in-frame clones are kept and a portion is missing. The sample records about 190,000 clones, around 86% being singletons. General study findings and limits: Sequencing artifact likely explains a cluster of highly shared sequence variants.

The TCR originated in a woman between 45 and 60 years old in good health and CMV-seropositive. Sequences were obtained from PBMCs.

CDR3 DNA: TGTGCCAGCAGGAGGGGGGGACATAATGAAAAACTGTTTTTT. It encodes CASRRGGHNEKLFF. The rearrangement joins TRBV6-6 to TRBJ1-4, with D possibly being TRBD1 (6 bases). Trimming took off 6 bases at V and 4 bases at J, with 12 bases between the two ends. There are 14 residues in the CDR3. Germline loops: CDR1 MNHNY, CDR2 SVGAGI (reference sequence).